The 4 T cell receptor beta chains below were found in one sample sequenced in a study of T cell changes during pregnancy in multiple sclerosis. The protocol was immunoSEQ multiplex PCR, while the TCRdb copy is restricted to in-frame clones and leaves out a portion. The sample lists about 72,000 clones; 91% were seen once. The sample was peripheral blood, taken in the third trimester of pregnancy. Receptors originate from a female donor in good health, enrolled as a control in a pregnancy study.

The CDR3 nucleotides are TGTGCCAGCACCTCCTACCCACAGGCGCAGCGGGGCACAGATACGCAGTATTTT. Translating it yields CASTSYPQAQRGTDTQYF. This sequence joins TRBV11-2 and TRBJ2-3; tentatively, D is TRBD2 (6 bases). Trimming stripped 7 bases from V and 1 base from J, with 24 bases between. This CDR3 is built from 18 residues. Per germline, CDR1 SGHAT and CDR2 FQNNGV.

V is TRBV6-1 and J is TRBJ1-2, with 9 bases identical to TRBD1. The trim removed 5 bases at V and 6 bases at J, leaving 10 bases unmatched. The germline gives CDR1 MNHNS, CDR2 SASEGT. CDR3 length equals 15 residues. For the CDR3, the DNA is TGTGCCAGCAGTAACCCGACAGGGGGTTCAGATGGCTACACCTTC. Translated: CASSNPTGGSDGYTF.

The CDR3 is CASSEAPSAENIQYF. The CDR3 DNA is TGTGCCAGCAGTGAAGCGCCTAGCGCTGAAAACATTCAGTACTTC. This chain links TRBV2 with TRBJ2-4; a weak D match, TRBD2 (6 bases). The CDR3 length is 15 residues. Trimming removed 0 bases from V and 5 bases from J, with 11 bases in between. CDR1 and CDR2 from the germline V gene are SNHLY and FYNNEI.

The chain is built from TRBV11-2 and TRBJ2-2; TRBD2 agrees at 7 bases. Germline CDR1 is SGHAT and CDR2 is FQNNGV. CDR3 length: 16 residues. J gave up 5 bases and V 1 base, and 7 bases lay outside the gene matches. The CDR3 sequence is CASSLGAGIATGELFF. DNA for the CDR3: TGTGCCAGCAGCTTAGGAGCGGGGATAGCTACCGGGGAGCTGTTTTTT. The full variable domain, in which reference TRBV11-2 and TRBJ2-2 provide the parts outside the CDR3, is EAGVAQSPRYKIIEKRQSVAFWCNPISGHATLYWYQQILGQGPKLLIQFQNNGVVDDSQLPKDRFSAERLKGVDSTLKIQPAKLEDSAVYLCASSLGAGIATGELFFGEGSRLTVL.